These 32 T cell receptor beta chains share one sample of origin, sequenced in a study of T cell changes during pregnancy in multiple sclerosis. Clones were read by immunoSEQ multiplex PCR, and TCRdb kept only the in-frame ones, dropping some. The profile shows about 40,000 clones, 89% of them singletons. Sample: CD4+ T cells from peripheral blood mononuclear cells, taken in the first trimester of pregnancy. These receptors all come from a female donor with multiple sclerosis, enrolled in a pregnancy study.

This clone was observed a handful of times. The CDR3 region is CAWSVQEINNSPLHF. CDR3 in DNA: TGTGCCTGGAGTGTACAGGAGATTAATAATTCACCCCTCCACTTT. This chain connects TRBV30 to TRBJ1-6, with D maybe TRBD1 (5 bases). Germline V gene lookup returns CDR1 GTSNPN and CDR2 SVGIG (reference sequence). The CDR3 consists of 15 residues. V lost 0 bases to trimming and J lost 5 bases, with 11 bases between them.

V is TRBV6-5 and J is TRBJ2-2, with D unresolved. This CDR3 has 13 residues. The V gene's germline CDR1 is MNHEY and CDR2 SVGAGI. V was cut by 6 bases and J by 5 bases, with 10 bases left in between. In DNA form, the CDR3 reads TGTGCCAGCAGGGGCCCCGAAACCGGGGAGCTGTTTTTT. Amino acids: CASRGPETGELFF.

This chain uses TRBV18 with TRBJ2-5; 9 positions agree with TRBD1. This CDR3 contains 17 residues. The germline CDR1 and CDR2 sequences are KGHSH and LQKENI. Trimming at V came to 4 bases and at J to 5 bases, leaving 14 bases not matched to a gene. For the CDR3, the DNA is TGTGCCAGCTCACAGCCGGGACAGGGTGAACAAAGGGAGACCCAGTACTTC. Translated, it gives CASSQPGQGEQRETQYF.

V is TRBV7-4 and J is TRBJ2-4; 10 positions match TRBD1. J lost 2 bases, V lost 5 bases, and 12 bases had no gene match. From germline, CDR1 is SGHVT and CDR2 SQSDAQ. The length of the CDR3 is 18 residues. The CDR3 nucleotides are TGTGCCAGCAGCCCCGGACAGGGGGTCGTACTAACCAAAAACATTCAGTACTTC. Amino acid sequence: CASSPGQGVVLTKNIQYF.

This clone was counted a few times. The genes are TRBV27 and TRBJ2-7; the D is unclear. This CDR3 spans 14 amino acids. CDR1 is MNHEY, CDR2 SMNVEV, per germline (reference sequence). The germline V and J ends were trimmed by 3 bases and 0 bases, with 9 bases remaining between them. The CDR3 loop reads CASSLNSFSYEQYF. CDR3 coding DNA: TGTGCCAGCAGTTTGAACTCTTTCTCCTACGAGCAGTACTTC.

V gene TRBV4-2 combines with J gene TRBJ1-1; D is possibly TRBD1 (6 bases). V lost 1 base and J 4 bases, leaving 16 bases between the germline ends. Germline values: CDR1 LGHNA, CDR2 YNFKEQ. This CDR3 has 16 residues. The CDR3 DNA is TGTGCCAGCAGCCAAGCCGATCGACAGGATTTCACTGAAGCTTTCTTT. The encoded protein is CASSQADRQDFTEAFF.

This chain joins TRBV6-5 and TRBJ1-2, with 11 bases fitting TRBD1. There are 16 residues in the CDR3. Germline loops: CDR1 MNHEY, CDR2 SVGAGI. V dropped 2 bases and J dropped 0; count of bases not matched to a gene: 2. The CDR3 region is CASSYVGQGANYGYTF. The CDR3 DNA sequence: TGTGCCAGCAGTTACGTGGGACAGGGGGCTAACTATGGCTACACCTTC.

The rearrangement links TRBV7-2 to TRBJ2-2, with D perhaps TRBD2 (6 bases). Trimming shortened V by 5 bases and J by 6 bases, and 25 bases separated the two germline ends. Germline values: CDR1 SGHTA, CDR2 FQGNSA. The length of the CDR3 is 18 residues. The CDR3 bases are TGTGCCAGCAGCACCTCCGGGACTTCTTCTAGGGTATCCGGGGAGCTGTTTTTT. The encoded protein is CASSTSGTSSRVSGELFF.

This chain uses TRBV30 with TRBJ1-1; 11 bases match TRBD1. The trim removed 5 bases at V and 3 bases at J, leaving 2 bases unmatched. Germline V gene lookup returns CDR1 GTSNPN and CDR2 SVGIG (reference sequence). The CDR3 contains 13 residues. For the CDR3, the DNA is TGTGCCTGGGGGGGACAGGGGGACACTGAAGCTTTCTTT. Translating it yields CAWGGQGDTEAFF.

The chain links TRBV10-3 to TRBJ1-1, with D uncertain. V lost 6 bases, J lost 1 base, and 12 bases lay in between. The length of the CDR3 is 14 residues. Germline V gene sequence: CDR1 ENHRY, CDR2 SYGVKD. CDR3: CAIRLATPNTEAFF. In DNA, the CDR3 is TGTGCCATCAGACTAGCCACTCCGAACACTGAAGCTTTCTTT.

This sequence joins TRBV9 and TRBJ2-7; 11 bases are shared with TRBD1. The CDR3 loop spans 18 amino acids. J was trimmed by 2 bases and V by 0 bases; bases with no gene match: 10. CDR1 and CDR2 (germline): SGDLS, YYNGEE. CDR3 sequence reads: CASSVAPSGQGATYEQYF. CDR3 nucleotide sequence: TGTGCCAGCAGCGTAGCCCCCTCCGGACAGGGGGCTACCTACGAGCAGTACTTC.

CDR3 amino acids: CASSRQGRQPQHF. CDR3 sequence (DNA): TGTGCCAGCAGCCGACAGGGGAGGCAGCCCCAGCATTTT. The chain links TRBV7-9 to TRBJ1-5; 8 bases are shared with TRBD1. This CDR3 comprises 13 residues. CDR1 and CDR2 from the germline V gene are SEHNR and FQNEAQ (reference sequence). Trimming cost V 5 bases and J 7 bases; bases outside gene matches: 4.

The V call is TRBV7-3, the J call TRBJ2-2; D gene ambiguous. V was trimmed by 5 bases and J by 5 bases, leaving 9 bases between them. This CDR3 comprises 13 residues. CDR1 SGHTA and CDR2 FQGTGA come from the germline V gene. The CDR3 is CASSAARTGELFF. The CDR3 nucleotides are TGTGCCAGCAGCGCTGCTAGGACCGGGGAGCTGTTTTTT.

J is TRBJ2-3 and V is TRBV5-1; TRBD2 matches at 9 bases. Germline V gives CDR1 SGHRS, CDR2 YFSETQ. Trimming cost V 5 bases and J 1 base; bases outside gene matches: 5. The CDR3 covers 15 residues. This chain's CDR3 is CASRQGLAGTDTQYF. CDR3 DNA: TGCGCCAGCAGGCAGGGACTAGCCGGCACAGATACGCAGTATTTT.

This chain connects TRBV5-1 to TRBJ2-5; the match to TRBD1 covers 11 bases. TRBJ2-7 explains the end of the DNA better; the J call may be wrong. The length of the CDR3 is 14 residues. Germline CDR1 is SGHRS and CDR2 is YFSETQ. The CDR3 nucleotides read TGCGCCAGCACGGACAGGGGGCAAGGCTACGAGCAGTACTTC. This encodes CASTDRGQGYEQYF.

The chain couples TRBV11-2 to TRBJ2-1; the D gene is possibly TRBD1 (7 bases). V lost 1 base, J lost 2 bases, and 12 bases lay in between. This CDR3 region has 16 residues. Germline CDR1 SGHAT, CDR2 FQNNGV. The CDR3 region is CASSLAAGQTYNEQFF. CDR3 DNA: TGTGCCAGCAGCTTAGCCGCGGGACAGACCTACAATGAGCAGTTCTTC.

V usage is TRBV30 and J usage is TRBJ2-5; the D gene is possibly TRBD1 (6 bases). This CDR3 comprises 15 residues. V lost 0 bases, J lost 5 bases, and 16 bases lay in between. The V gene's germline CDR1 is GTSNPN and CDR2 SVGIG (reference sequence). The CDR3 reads CAWSVGGSALETQYF. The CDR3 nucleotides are TGTGCCTGGAGTGTAGGGGGTAGTGCCCTGGAGACCCAGTACTTC.

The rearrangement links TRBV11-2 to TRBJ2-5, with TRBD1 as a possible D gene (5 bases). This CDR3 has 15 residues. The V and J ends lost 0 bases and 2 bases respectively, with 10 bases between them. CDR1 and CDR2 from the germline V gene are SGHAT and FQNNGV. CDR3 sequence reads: CASSLDLTAQETQYF. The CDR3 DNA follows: TGTGCCAGCAGCTTAGATCTGACAGCGCAAGAGACCCAGTACTTC.

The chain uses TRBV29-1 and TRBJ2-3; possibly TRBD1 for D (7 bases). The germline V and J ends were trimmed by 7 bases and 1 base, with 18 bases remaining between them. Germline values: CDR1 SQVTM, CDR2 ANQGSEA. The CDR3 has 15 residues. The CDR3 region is CSAAAGGPRTDTQYF. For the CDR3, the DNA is TGCAGCGCCGCCGCAGGGGGGCCTCGCACAGATACGCAGTATTTT.

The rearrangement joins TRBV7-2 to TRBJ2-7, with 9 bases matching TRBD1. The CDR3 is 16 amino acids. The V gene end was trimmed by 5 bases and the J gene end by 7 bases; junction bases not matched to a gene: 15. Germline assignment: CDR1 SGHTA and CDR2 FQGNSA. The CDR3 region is CASSRTVPGQGEEQYF. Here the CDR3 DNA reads TGTGCCAGCAGCCGGACCGTCCCGGGACAGGGAGAAGAGCAGTACTTC. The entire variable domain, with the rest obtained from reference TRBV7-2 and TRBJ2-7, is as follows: GAGVSQSPSNKVTEKGKDVELRCDPISGHTALYWYRQSLGQGLEFLIYFQGNSAPDKSGLPSDRFSAERTGGSVSTLTIQRTQQEDSAVYLCASSRTVPGQGEEQYFGPGTRLTVT.

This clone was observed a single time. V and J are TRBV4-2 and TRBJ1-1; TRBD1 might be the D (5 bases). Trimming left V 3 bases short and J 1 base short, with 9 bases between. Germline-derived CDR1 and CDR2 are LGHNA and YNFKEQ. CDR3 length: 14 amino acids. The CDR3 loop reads CASSQDTPNTEAFF. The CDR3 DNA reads TGTGCCAGCAGCCAGGACACACCGAACACTGAAGCTTTCTTT.

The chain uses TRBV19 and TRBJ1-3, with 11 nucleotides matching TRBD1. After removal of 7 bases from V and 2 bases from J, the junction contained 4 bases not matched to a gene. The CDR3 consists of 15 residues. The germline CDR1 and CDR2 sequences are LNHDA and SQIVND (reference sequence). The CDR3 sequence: CASKSGQGAGNTIYF. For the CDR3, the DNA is TGTGCCAGTAAATCGGGACAGGGGGCTGGAAACACCATATATTTT.

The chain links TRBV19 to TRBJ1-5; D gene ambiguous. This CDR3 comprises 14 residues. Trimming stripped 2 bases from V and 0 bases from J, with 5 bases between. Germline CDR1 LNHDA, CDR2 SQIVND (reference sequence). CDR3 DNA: TGTGCCAGTAGTATATTCTCTAGCAATCAGCCCCAGCATTTT. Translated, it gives CASSIFSSNQPQHF.

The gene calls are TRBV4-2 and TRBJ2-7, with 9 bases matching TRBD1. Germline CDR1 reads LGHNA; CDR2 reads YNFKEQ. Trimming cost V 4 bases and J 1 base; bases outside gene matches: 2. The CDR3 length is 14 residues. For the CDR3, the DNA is TGTGCCAGCAGCCCCGGACAGGGGTCCTACGAGCAGTACTTC. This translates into CASSPGQGSYEQYF.

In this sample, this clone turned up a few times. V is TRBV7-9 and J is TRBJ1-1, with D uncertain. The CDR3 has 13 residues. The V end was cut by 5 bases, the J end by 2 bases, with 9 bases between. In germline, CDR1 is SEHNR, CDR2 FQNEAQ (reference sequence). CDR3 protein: CASSPQSNTEAFF. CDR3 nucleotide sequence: TGTGCCAGCAGCCCACAGAGCAACACTGAAGCTTTCTTT.

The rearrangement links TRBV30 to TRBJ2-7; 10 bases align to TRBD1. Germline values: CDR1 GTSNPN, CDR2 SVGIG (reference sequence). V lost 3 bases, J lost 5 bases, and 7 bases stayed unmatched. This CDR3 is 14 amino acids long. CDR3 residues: CAWSEGQGRNEQYF. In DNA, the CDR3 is TGTGCCTGGAGCGAGGGACAGGGGCGAAACGAGCAGTACTTC.

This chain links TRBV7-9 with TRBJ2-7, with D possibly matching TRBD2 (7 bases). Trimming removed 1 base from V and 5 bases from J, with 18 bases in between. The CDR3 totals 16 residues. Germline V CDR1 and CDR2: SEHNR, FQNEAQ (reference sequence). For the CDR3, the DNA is TGTGCCAGCAGCTTAGGGACCGGGGGCGCGGGGGACGAGCAGTACTTC. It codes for CASSLGTGGAGDEQYF.

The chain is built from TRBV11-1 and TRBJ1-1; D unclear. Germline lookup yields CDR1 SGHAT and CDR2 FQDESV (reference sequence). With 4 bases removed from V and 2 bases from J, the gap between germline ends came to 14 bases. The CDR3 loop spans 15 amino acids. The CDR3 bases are TGTGCCAGCAGCTCCACTGGTCGGGGTAACACTGAAGCTTTCTTT. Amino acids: CASSSTGRGNTEAFF. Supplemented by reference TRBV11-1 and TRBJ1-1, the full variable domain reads EAEVAQSPRYKITEKSQAVAFWCDPISGHATLYWYRQILGQGPELLVQFQDESVVDDSQLPKDRFSAERLKGVDSTLKIQPAELGDSAMYLCASSSTGRGNTEAFFGQGTRLTVV.

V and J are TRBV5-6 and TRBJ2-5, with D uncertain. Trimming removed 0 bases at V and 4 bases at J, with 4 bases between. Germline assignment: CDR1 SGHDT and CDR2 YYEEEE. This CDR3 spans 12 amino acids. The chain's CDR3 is CASSLVSETQYF. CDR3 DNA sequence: TGTGCCAGCAGCTTGGTATCAGAGACCCAGTACTTC.

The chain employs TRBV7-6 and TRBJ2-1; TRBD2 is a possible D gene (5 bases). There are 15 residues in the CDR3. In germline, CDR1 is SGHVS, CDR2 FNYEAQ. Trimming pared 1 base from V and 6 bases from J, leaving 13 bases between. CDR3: CASSLEPSRSNEQFF. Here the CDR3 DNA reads TGTGCCAGCAGCTTAGAGCCTAGCAGATCCAATGAGCAGTTCTTC.

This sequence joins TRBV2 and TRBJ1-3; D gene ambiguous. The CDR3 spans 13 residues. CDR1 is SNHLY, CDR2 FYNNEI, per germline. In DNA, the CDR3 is TGTGCTCTTGGCAGTTTAACTGGAAACACCATATATTTT. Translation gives CALGSLTGNTIYF.

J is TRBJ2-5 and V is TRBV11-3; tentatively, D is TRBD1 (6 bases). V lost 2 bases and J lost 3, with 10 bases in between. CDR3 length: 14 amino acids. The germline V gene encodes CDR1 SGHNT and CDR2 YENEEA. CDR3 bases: TGTGCCAGCAGCTTAAGGGGGACCAAAGAGACCCAGTACTTC. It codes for CASSLRGTKETQYF.